This T cell receptor beta chain was recovered during a study of shared clonotypes between healthy human individuals. The data were produced by immunoSEQ multiplex PCR, yet TCRdb's version contains in-frame clones alone and is incomplete. Here the sample spans fewer than 850,000 clones, 95% to 97% being singletons. Germline values: CDR1 SGHNT, CDR2 YYREEE (reference sequence). The CDR3 covers 19 residues. Between the trimmed V and J ends, which lost 3 bases and 0 bases, there was a span of 24 bases. Only CD45RO-negative cells positively selected for CCR7 counted as naive CD8 cells, so terminally differentiated effector memory CD45RA+ cells were excluded. There were no recent acute infections or vaccinations among the donors, who were healthy HIV-negative adults.

The specimen sequenced was naive CD8+ T cells sorted from blood. The clonotype comes from a man under 40 in good health. The V call is TRBV5-4, the J call TRBJ1-2; possibly TRBD1 for D (5 bases). As DNA, the CDR3 is TGTGCCAGCAGCTCTCTCGACAGCGATACATTCGGAGCTAACTATGGCTACACCTTC. Amino acids: CASSSLDSDTFGANYGYTF.